This is a list of T cell receptor beta chains from one sample in a study of cytomegalovirus exposure and HLA in healthy donors. TCRdb's copy holds only in-frame clones and misses some; the assay was immunoSEQ multiplex PCR. Of about 190,000 clones in the sample, just under 75% were seen once. The sample consisted of PBMCs. These receptors all come from a woman aged 25-40 years in good health and CMV-seropositive. Both conserved end residues are part of each CDR3.

CDR3: CASSRAAAGISADEQYF; V: TRBV5-1; J: TRBJ2-7
CDR3: CSVKGVGYYEQYF; V: TRBV29-1; J: TRBJ2-7
CDR3: CASSSPTGVNTEAFF; V: TRBV6-1; J: TRBJ1-1
CDR3: CASSKSGRPPSYNEQFF; V: TRBV19; J: TRBJ2-1
CDR3: CASSQGPNTGELFF; V: TRBV4-1; J: TRBJ2-2
CDR3: CASGQKGSNGGYTF; V: TRBV5-1; J: TRBJ1-2
CDR3: CASSVATPSFEQMYNEQFF; V: TRBV9; J: TRBJ2-1
CDR3: CASSGGDGYTF; V: TRBV2; J: TRBJ1-2
CDR3: CASSFGDIAREGFEQYF; V: TRBV5-1; J: TRBJ2-7
CDR3: CASSLAPGFGNTIYF; V: TRBV7-2; J: TRBJ1-3
CDR3: CASSARDTYLSYEQYF; V: TRBV5-1; J: TRBJ2-7
CDR3: CASSPDSLGNIQYF; V: TRBV5-4; J: TRBJ2-4
CDR3: CASSLSRGRPYEQYF; V: TRBV28; J: TRBJ2-7
CDR3: CASSPLIAGSTDTQYF; V: TRBV7-7; J: TRBJ2-3
CDR3: CASSLDISNYGYTF; V: TRBV5-1; J: TRBJ1-2
CDR3: CASRSPLEGRYNEQFF; V: TRBV19; J: TRBJ2-1
CDR3: CASSQRPAGTQYF; V: TRBV14; J: TRBJ2-3
CDR3: CASSSQGSYEQYF; V: TRBV5-1; J: TRBJ2-7
CDR3: CASGLVVSGIPYEQYF; V: TRBV12-5; J: TRBJ2-7
CDR3: CASSEGTINQPQHF; V: TRBV6-1; J: TRBJ1-5
CDR3: CASSPGGRGESQHF; V: TRBV5-1; J: TRBJ1-5
CDR3: CASSLSRTDNQPQHF; V: TRBV28; J: TRBJ1-5
CDR3: CASSGANTEAFF; V: TRBV6-5; J: TRBJ1-1
CDR3: CASSYGTGKNIQYF; V: TRBV7-2; J: TRBJ2-4
CDR3: CASSTIPGLAGADTQYF; V: TRBV5-1; J: TRBJ2-3
CDR3: CASSLAAAGGPGEQYF; V: TRBV7-6; J: TRBJ2-7
CDR3: CASSLVLAGSSYEQYF; V: TRBV7-9; J: TRBJ2-7
CDR3: CASSPHPGSDTQYF; V: TRBV23-1; J: TRBJ2-3
CDR3: CASRRRRDNPNTGELFF; V: TRBV6-4; J: TRBJ2-2
CDR3: CASSFSAGARLAGRETQYF; V: TRBV27; J: TRBJ2-5
CDR3: CASLSKREVDEQFF; V: TRBV28; J: TRBJ2-1
CDR3: CASSPSGSREQYF; V: TRBV11-3; J: TRBJ2-7
CDR3: CASSPGTGDNSPLHF; V: TRBV6-4; J: TRBJ1-6
CDR3: CASSAQGAGSYEQYF; V: TRBV6-1; J: TRBJ2-7
CDR3: CASSPRLLPGEQYF; V: TRBV28; J: TRBJ2-7
CDR3: CASSKQGVNEQYF; V: TRBV19; J: TRBJ2-7
CDR3: CASSLLTGEAFF; V: TRBV27; J: TRBJ1-1
CDR3: CSSSPTPQGPNYGYTF; V: TRBV7-9; J: TRBJ1-2
CDR3: CASTSGFYNEQFF; V: TRBV19; J: TRBJ2-1
CDR3: CASLQVGKNIQYF; V: TRBV28; J: TRBJ2-4
CDR3: CASSHLAGRGEQYF; V: TRBV28; J: TRBJ2-7
CDR3: CASSPVDGFNQPQHF; V: TRBV28; J: TRBJ1-5
CDR3: CASSLGFSGSHEQFF; V: TRBV28; J: TRBJ2-1